This T cell receptor (beta chain) is from a study of blood T cell repertoires in COVID-19. Study processing details: Estimated nucleated cell counts came from reference gene primer amplification. Data came from immunoSEQ multiplex PCR; TCRdb stores just in-frame clones and leaves some out. For V, J and clone size, that table is used; D and trimming come from the DNA. The sample lists 200,000 to 300,000 clones; 75% to 95% were seen once. Germline CDR1 MNHEY, CDR2 SVGAGI. The CDR3 runs 16 residues. Trimming removed 0 bases from V and 9 bases from J, with 15 bases in between. The material sequenced was peripheral blood. The receptor was derived from a person between 18 and 35 years old with COVID-19, enrolled during active disease. V usage is TRBV6-5 and J usage is TRBJ1-6; possibly TRBD1 for D (6 bases). The chain's CDR3 is CASSYSTGWFGSPLHF. The DNA for the CDR3 is TGTGCCAGCAGTTACTCAACAGGGTGGTTCGGTTCACCCCTCCACTTT.